The subject of this entry is one T cell receptor (beta chain). Its antigen remains unknown. The data stem from a study of cytomegalovirus exposure and HLA in healthy donors. Primers: 60 Vbeta forward and 13 Jbeta reverse. Authors' analysis steps: Counted up in a later analysis, unique TCR beta chains came to some 80 million, with around 10 million shared. TCRdb keeps only in-frame clones here, not all; method: immunoSEQ multiplex PCR. That table furnishes V, J and clone size, whereas the DNA furnished D and trimming. The sample carries over 150,000 clones, 84% recorded once. Study observations and caveats: Earlier analysis yielded a pattern in which most TCR beta V segments were productive about 90% or about 30% of the time. Sequencing artifact likely explains a cluster of highly shared sequence variants.

CDR3 length equals 14 residues. V was shortened by 0 bases and J by 3 bases, with 9 bases between the two germline ends. CDR1 is SGHDT and CDR2 is YYEEEE in the germline V gene. This clonotype originated in a man aged 18-30 years in good health and CMV-seronegative. The sample was PBMCs. The J gene is TRBJ1-1, the V gene TRBV5-6; no reliable D call. This CDR3 reads CASSLVRADTEAFF. DNA of the CDR3: TGTGCCAGCAGCTTGGTTCGAGCGGACACTGAAGCTTTCTTT.